This T cell receptor beta chain was recorded in a study of T cells expressing NK-cell markers. This CDR3 spans 13 amino acids. The germline V gene has CDR1 MGHRA and CDR2 YSYEKL. TCRdb processed the 5' RACE reads again and assigns one entry to each CDR3 protein, with no DNA. The sample data list about 390,000 distinct CDR3 sequences. The source is a woman aged 45-60 years in good health. The source material was blood T cells: a sorted CD56 or NKG2C T cell subset, CD4+ or CD8+ T cells, or bulk PBMC T cells (not recorded which). V and J are TRBV4-1 and TRBJ2-5. The CDR3 sequence is CASSLVVPETQYF.